This T cell receptor (beta chain) was found in a study of PD-1 blockade in classical Hodgkin lymphoma. The study, taken as a whole, reports: The authors have not defined what causes the repertoire differences, possibly disease activity or prior therapy.

Autologous stem cell transplantation was followed by relapse in every patient, and brentuximab vedotin exposure varied. Germline V gene sequence: CDR1 SGHNT, CDR2 YYREEE (reference sequence). The CDR3 loop spans 15 amino acids. The J segment lost 6 bases and the V segment lost 1 base, leaving 5 bases of the junction unmatched. Only in-frame clones appear in the TCRdb table, and some are missing; sequencing was by immunoSEQ multiplex PCR. The sample has roughly 97,000 clones, roughly 88% seen once. On this clone itself: Its cognate antigen is unknown.

The V call is TRBV5-4, the J call TRBJ2-3; 10 bases align to TRBD2. The sequence came from a human donor with classical Hodgkin lymphoma. The starting material was peripheral blood mononuclear cells (PBMCs), obtained at baseline. The CDR3 bases are TGTGCCAGCAGCTTGATAGCGGGAGGAAGCGATACGCAGTATTTT. Its translation: CASSLIAGGSDTQYF. The variable domain in full, with the rest retrieved from reference TRBV5-4 and TRBJ2-3, is ETGVTQSPTHLIKTRGQQVTLRCSSQSGHNTVSWYQQALGQGPQFIFQYYREEENGRGNFPPRFSGLQFPNYSSELNVNALELDDSALYLCASSLIAGGSDTQYFGPGTRLTVL.